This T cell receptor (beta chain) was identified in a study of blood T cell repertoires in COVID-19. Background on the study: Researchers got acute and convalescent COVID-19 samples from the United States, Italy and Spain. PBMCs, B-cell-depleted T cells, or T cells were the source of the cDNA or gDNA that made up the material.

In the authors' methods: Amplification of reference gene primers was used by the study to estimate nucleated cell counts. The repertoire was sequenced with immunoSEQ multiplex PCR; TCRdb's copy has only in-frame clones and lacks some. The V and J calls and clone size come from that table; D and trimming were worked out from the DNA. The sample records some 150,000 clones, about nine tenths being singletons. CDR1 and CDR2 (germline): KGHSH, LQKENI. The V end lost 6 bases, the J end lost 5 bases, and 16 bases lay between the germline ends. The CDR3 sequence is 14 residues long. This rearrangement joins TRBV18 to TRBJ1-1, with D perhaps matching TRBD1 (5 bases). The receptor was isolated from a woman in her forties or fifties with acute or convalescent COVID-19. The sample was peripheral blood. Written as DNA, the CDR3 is TGTGCCAGCTCTCCTACCTGGGGGGGGACTGAAGCTTTCTTT. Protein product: CASSPTWGGTEAFF.